A selection of T cell receptor beta chains follows, all from one sample in a study of post-analysis software for immune sequencing data. TCRdb reanalysed the PCR reads using MiXCR and keeps one entry per CDR3 protein. The table records about 680,000 distinct CDR3 sequences, approximately 60% of them present only once. The sequencing sample was made of blood. Every receptor here comes from a girl aged 2-10 years with multiple sclerosis. CDR3s include the opening cysteine and the closing phenylalanine or tryptophan. The order of the fields is V gene, J gene, clone size, D gene, CDR3 DNA, CDR3 protein. The D gene is left open where the match is weak. Not every row has a clone size; where given, it reads once, few, many or a size class.

v_gene: TRBV6-1; j_gene: TRBJ2-7; abundance: .; d_gene: .; CDR3nt: TGTGCCAGTTGGGTTTTTAGCTCCTACGAGCAGTACTTC; CDR3aa: CASWVFSSYEQYF
v_gene: TRBV25-1; j_gene: TRBJ2-7; abundance: .; d_gene: TRBD2; CDR3nt: TGTGCCAGCAGTGACGCCCCCGGGGGTAGCGGGAGGTGGGGCGAGCAGTACTTC; CDR3aa: CASSDAPGGSGRWGEQYF
v_gene: TRBV12-3/TRBV12-4; j_gene: TRBJ1-6; abundance: .; d_gene: .; CDR3nt: TGTGCCAGCAGCTCCAGGAGCCAGAATTCACCCCTCCACTTT; CDR3aa: CASSSRSQNSPLHF
v_gene: TRBV20-1; j_gene: TRBJ2-3; abundance: .; d_gene: TRBD1; CDR3nt: TGCAGTGCTAGTGGGGATAGGGACAGGAGGGCAGATACGCAGTATTTT; CDR3aa: CSASGDRDRRADTQYF
v_gene: TRBV5-1; j_gene: TRBJ2-5; abundance: .; d_gene: .; CDR3nt: TGCGCCAGCAGCGCCCAGGCTGGGTCCCAAGAGACCCAGTACTTC; CDR3aa: CASSAQAGSQETQYF
v_gene: TRBV5-1; j_gene: TRBJ2-5; abundance: .; d_gene: .; CDR3nt: TGCGCCAGCAGCTTGGAGCCTAGCCTAATCGGAGAGACCCAGTACTTC; CDR3aa: CASSLEPSLIGETQYF
v_gene: TRBV20-1; j_gene: TRBJ1-5; abundance: few; d_gene: .; CDR3nt: TGCAGTGCAGCGAATAGTGAATTTCAGCCCCAGCATTTT; CDR3aa: CSAANSEFQPQHF
v_gene: TRBV6-2/TRBV6-3; j_gene: TRBJ2-3; abundance: .; d_gene: .; CDR3nt: TGTGCCAGCAGCCATTCTTCTACGCAGTATTTT; CDR3aa: CASSHSSTQYF
v_gene: TRBV20-1; j_gene: TRBJ1-2; abundance: .; d_gene: .; CDR3nt: TGCAGTTGGTGGTCGGGGCTCTCTAACTATGGCTACACCTTC; CDR3aa: CSWWSGLSNYGYTF
v_gene: TRBV6-5; j_gene: TRBJ2-1; abundance: few; d_gene: TRBD2; CDR3nt: TGTGCCAGCAGTTACAGGGCCCTAACTAGCGGGGGCCCTAGCTCCTACAATGAGCAGTTCTTC; CDR3aa: CASSYRALTSGGPSSYNEQFF
v_gene: TRBV5-1; j_gene: TRBJ2-3; abundance: few; d_gene: .; CDR3nt: TGCGCCAGCAGCTTGGTTAGCGGAAACACAGATACGCAGTATTTT; CDR3aa: CASSLVSGNTDTQYF
v_gene: TRBV12-3/TRBV12-4; j_gene: TRBJ2-7; abundance: .; d_gene: .; CDR3nt: TGTGCCAGCAGTTTTCCAGGGGCCACGCCAGGCGAGCAGTACTTC; CDR3aa: CASSFPGATPGEQYF
v_gene: TRBV29-1; j_gene: TRBJ1-5; abundance: .; d_gene: .; CDR3nt: TGCAGCGTGTCGAATAGCAATCAGCCCCAGCATTTT; CDR3aa: CSVSNSNQPQHF
v_gene: TRBV2; j_gene: TRBJ2-7; abundance: once; d_gene: TRBD1; CDR3nt: TGTGCCAGCAACCGGGACAGGGGGGCAACGGACGAGCAGTACTTC; CDR3aa: CASNRDRGATDEQYF
v_gene: TRBV4-1; j_gene: TRBJ2-7; abundance: .; d_gene: .; CDR3nt: TGCGCCAGCAGCCAAGATAGACCCTACGAGCAGTACTTC; CDR3aa: CASSQDRPYEQYF
v_gene: TRBV5-6; j_gene: TRBJ2-5; abundance: few; d_gene: TRBD2; CDR3nt: TGTGCCAGCAGCTTGGGAGCGGGGAAAGAGACCCAGTACTTC; CDR3aa: CASSLGAGKETQYF
v_gene: TRBV10-1; j_gene: TRBJ2-7; abundance: .; d_gene: TRBD2; CDR3nt: TGCGCCAGCAGTATAGCGGGAGATCCCTACGAGCAGTACTTC; CDR3aa: CASSIAGDPYEQYF
v_gene: TRBV6-6; j_gene: TRBJ2-3; abundance: .; d_gene: .; CDR3nt: TGTGCCAGCAGTTATGGGCTAGCGACCACAGATACGCAGTATTTT; CDR3aa: CASSYGLATTDTQYF
v_gene: TRBV7-9; j_gene: TRBJ1-5; abundance: .; d_gene: TRBD1; CDR3nt: TGTGCCAGCAGCTTATCACAGGGGATAGGGTATAGCAATCAGCCCCAGCATTTT; CDR3aa: CASSLSQGIGYSNQPQHF
v_gene: TRBV20-1; j_gene: TRBJ2-3; abundance: .; d_gene: .; CDR3nt: TGCAGTGCTAGGCCTAGCGCAAACACAGATACGCAGTATTTT; CDR3aa: CSARPSANTDTQYF
v_gene: TRBV29-1; j_gene: TRBJ1-2; abundance: few; d_gene: TRBD1; CDR3nt: TGCAGCGTTGAAGATTTCCGGACCGGGACAGGGCTCGGCTACACCTTC; CDR3aa: CSVEDFRTGTGLGYTF
v_gene: TRBV20-1; j_gene: TRBJ2-7; abundance: .; d_gene: .; CDR3nt: TGCAGTGCTAGAGGCCCGGACTCAACCTACGAGCAGTACTTC; CDR3aa: CSARGPDSTYEQYF
v_gene: TRBV4-2; j_gene: TRBJ2-7; abundance: .; d_gene: .; CDR3nt: TGTGCCAGCTGCCAAGACCCAGGGTCCTACGAGCAGTACTTC; CDR3aa: CASCQDPGSYEQYF
v_gene: TRBV7-2; j_gene: TRBJ1-2; abundance: once; d_gene: .; CDR3nt: TGTGCCAGCAGCCGAGGACAGTCGGACTATGGCTACACCTTC; CDR3aa: CASSRGQSDYGYTF
v_gene: TRBV6-5; j_gene: TRBJ1-1; abundance: .; d_gene: .; CDR3nt: TGTGCCAGCAAAAGACAGACGAACACTGAAGCTTTCTTT; CDR3aa: CASKRQTNTEAFF
v_gene: TRBV5-1; j_gene: TRBJ1-1; abundance: .; d_gene: TRBD1; CDR3nt: TGCGCCAGCAGCTGGGGACAGCCTGGTAGGACTGAAGCTTTCTTT; CDR3aa: CASSWGQPGRTEAFF
v_gene: TRBV2; j_gene: TRBJ1-4; abundance: .; d_gene: .; CDR3nt: TGTGCCAGCAGCGATCAGGGGTCTACTAATGAAAAACTGTTTTTT; CDR3aa: CASSDQGSTNEKLFF
v_gene: TRBV7-9; j_gene: TRBJ1-2; abundance: .; d_gene: .; CDR3nt: TGTGCCAGCGCCGGAACCTCCGCTATCGTGGATTTCTATGGCTACACCTTC; CDR3aa: CASAGTSAIVDFYGYTF
v_gene: TRBV9; j_gene: TRBJ2-7; abundance: few; d_gene: .; CDR3nt: TGTGCCAGCAGCGTAGCGGGGGTGGGCGAGCAGTACTTC; CDR3aa: CASSVAGVGEQYF
v_gene: TRBV27; j_gene: TRBJ2-1; abundance: .; d_gene: .; CDR3nt: TGTGCCAGCAGTCCTTCATGGGGGGTCATTTCCGATGAGCAGTTCTTC; CDR3aa: CASSPSWGVISDEQFF
v_gene: TRBV29-1; j_gene: TRBJ2-7; abundance: .; d_gene: TRBD1; CDR3nt: TGCAGCGTCCGATCACAGGGGTCCTACGAGCAGTACTTC; CDR3aa: CSVRSQGSYEQYF
v_gene: TRBV6-5; j_gene: TRBJ1-1; abundance: .; d_gene: .; CDR3nt: TGTGCCAGCATCAGTACAGGATTGGGCACTGAAGCTTTCTTT; CDR3aa: CASISTGLGTEAFF
v_gene: TRBV5-1; j_gene: TRBJ2-5; abundance: few; d_gene: TRBD2; CDR3nt: TGCGCCAGCAGCCCCCTAGGGACTACGTACCAAGAGACCCAGTACTTC; CDR3aa: CASSPLGTTYQETQYF
v_gene: TRBV12-3/TRBV12-4; j_gene: TRBJ2-3; abundance: .; d_gene: TRBD2; CDR3nt: TGTGCCAGCAGTTTAAGTCTCGCGGGGGATAGCACAGATACGCAGTATTTT; CDR3aa: CASSLSLAGDSTDTQYF
v_gene: TRBV3-1; j_gene: TRBJ2-3; abundance: .; d_gene: TRBD2; CDR3nt: TGTGCCAGCAGCCAAGAACCAGGTCTAGCGGGCACAGATACGCAGTATTTT; CDR3aa: CASSQEPGLAGTDTQYF
v_gene: TRBV29-1; j_gene: TRBJ2-3; abundance: .; d_gene: TRBD1; CDR3nt: TGCAGCGCTGTGAGGACAGGGTTAATTACAGATACGCAGTATTTT; CDR3aa: CSAVRTGLITDTQYF
v_gene: TRBV5-1; j_gene: TRBJ2-1; abundance: .; d_gene: TRBD2; CDR3nt: TGCGCCAGCAGCTTATCTAGCGGGCCCAATGAGCAGTTCTTC; CDR3aa: CASSLSSGPNEQFF